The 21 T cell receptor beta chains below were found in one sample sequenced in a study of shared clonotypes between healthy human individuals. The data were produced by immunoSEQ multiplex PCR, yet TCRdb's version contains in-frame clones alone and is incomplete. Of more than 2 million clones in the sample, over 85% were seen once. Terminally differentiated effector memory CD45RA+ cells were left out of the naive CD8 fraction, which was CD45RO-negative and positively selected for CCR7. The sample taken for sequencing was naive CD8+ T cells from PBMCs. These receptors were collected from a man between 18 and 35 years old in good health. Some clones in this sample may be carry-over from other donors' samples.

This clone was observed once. The CDR3 coding sequence is TGTGCCAGCAGCTTTGGAAGGGCTAGCAATCAGCCCCAGCATTTT. Residues: CASSFGRASNQPQHF. The chain couples TRBV7-8 to TRBJ1-5; no definite D call. Trimming took 3 bases from V and 0 from J, leaving 9 bases between them. CDR3 length equals 15 residues. Germline CDR1 and CDR2: SGHVS and FQNEAQ.

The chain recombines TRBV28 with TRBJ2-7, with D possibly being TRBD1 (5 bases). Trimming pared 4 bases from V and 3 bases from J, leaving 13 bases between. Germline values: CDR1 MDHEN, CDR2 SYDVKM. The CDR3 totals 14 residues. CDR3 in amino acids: CASSSRPGNYEQYF. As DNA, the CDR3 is TGTGCCAGCAGTTCTAGGCCAGGGAACTACGAGCAGTACTTC.

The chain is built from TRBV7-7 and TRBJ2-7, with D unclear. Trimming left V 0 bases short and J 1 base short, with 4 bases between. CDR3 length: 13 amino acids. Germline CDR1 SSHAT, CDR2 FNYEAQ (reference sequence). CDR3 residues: CASSLADSYEQYF. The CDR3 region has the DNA TGTGCCAGCAGCTTAGCAGATTCCTACGAGCAGTACTTC.

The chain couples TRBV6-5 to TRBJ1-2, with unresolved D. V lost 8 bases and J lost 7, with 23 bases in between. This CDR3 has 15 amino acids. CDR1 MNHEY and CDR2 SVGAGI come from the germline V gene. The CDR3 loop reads CASGFEGLRFGGYTF. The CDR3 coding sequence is TGTGCCAGCGGATTTGAGGGATTGCGGTTCGGTGGCTACACCTTC.

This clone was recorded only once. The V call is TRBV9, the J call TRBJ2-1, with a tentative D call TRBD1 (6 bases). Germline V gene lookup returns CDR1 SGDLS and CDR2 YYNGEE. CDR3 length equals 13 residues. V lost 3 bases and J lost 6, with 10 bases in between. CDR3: CASSDAGVNEQFF. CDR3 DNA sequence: TGTGCCAGCAGCGACGCAGGGGTCAATGAGCAGTTCTTC. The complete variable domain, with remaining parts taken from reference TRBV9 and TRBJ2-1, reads DSGVTQTPKHLITATGQRVTLRCSPRSGDLSVYWYQQSLDQGLQFLIQYYNGEERAKGNILERFSAQQFPDLHSELNLSSLELGDSALYFCASSDAGVNEQFFGPGTRLTVL.

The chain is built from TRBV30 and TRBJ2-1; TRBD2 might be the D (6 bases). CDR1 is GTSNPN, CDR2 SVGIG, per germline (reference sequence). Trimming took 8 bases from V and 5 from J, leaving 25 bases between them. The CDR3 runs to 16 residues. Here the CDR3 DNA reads TGTGCCGCAACGAGAATTCCGGGACTCTTAGACAATGAGCAGTTCTTC. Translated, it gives CAATRIPGLLDNEQFF.

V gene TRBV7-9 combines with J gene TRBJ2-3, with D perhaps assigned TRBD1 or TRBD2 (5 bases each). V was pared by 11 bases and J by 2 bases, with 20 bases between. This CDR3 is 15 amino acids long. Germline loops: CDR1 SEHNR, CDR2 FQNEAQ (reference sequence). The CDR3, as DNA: TGTGCCCCGAGGGGACGCGGATCCAACACAGATACGCAGTATTTT. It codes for CAPRGRGSNTDTQYF.

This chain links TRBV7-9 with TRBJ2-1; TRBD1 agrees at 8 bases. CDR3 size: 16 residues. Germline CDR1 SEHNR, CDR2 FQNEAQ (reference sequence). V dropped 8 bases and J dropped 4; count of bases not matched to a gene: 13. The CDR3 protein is CASQTDRGRLYNEQFF. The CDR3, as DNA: TGTGCCAGCCAAACCGACAGGGGCAGATTATACAATGAGCAGTTCTTC. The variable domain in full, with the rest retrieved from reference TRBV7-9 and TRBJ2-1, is DTGVSQNPRHKITKRGQNVTFRCDPISEHNRLYWYRQTLGQGPEFLTYFQNEAQLEKSRLLSDRFSAERPKGSFSTLEIQRTEQGDSAMYLCASQTDRGRLYNEQFFGPGTRLTVL.

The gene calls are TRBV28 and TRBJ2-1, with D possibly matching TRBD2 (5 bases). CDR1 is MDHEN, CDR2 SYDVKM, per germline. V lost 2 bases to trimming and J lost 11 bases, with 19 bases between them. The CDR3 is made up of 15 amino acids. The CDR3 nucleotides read TGTGCCAGCAGTTTAGGCCCCGTGAGCGGACCAAAGCAGTTCTTC. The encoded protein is CASSLGPVSGPKQFF.

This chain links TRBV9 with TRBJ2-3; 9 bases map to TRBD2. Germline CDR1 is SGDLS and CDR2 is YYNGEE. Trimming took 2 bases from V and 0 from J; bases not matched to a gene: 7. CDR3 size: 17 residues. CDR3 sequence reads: CASSVSKSGRSTDTQYF. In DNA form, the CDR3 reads TGTGCCAGCAGCGTGTCCAAAAGCGGGAGGAGCACAGATACGCAGTATTTT.

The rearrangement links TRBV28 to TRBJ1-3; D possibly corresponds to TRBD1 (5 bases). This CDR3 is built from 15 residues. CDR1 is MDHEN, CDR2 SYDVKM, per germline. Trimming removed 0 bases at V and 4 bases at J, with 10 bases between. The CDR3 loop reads CASSLWMGVGNTIYF. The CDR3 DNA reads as TGTGCCAGCAGTTTATGGATGGGGGTAGGAAACACCATATATTTT.

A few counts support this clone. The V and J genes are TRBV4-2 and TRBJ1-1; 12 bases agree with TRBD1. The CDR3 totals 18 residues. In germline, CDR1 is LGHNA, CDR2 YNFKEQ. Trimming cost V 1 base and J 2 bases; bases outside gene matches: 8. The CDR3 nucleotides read TGTGCCAGCAGCCAAGCGAGAAGGGACAGGGGGCATAACACTGAAGCTTTCTTT. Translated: CASSQARRDRGHNTEAFF.

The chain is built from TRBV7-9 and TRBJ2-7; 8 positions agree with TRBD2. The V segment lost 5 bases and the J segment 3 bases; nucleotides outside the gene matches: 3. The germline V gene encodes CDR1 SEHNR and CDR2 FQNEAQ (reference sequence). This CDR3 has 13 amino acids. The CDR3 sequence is CASSQGLDYEQYF. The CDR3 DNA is TGTGCCAGCAGCCAGGGACTAGACTACGAGCAGTACTTC.

CDR3: CASSLSGGSHEQYF. The CDR3 DNA follows: TGTGCCAGCAGCCTATCTGGGGGGTCCCACGAGCAGTACTTC. The chain has TRBV9 and TRBJ2-7; D is perhaps TRBD2 (6 bases). Germline CDR1 and CDR2: SGDLS and YYNGEE. This CDR3 contains 14 residues. V was shortened by 4 bases and J by 5 bases, with 16 bases between the two germline ends.

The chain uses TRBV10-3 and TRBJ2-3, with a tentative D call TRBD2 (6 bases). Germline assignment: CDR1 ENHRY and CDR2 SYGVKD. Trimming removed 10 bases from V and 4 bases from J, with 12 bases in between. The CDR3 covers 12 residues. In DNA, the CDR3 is TGTGCCACCTGGGGGGAGGCAGATACGCAGTATTTT. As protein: CATWGEADTQYF.

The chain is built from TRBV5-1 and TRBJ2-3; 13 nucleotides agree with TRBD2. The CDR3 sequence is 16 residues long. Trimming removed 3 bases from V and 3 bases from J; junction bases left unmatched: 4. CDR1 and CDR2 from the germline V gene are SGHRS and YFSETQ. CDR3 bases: TGCGCCAGCAGCTCAGGGACTAGCGGGAAGACAGATACGCAGTATTTT. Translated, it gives CASSSGTSGKTDTQYF.

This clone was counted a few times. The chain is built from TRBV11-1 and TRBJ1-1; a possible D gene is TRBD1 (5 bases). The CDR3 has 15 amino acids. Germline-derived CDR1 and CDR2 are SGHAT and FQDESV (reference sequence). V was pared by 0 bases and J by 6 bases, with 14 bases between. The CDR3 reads CASSLAPRGEPEAFF. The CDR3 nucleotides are TGTGCCAGCAGCTTAGCCCCTCGAGGGGAGCCTGAAGCTTTCTTT.

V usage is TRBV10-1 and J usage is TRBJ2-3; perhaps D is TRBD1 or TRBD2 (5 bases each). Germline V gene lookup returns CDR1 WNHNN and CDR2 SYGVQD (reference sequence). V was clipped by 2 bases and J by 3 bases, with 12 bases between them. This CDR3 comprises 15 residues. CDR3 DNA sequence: TGCGCCAGCAGTGAGGGGAGAGGGGAGACAGATACGCAGTATTTT. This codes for CASSEGRGETDTQYF.

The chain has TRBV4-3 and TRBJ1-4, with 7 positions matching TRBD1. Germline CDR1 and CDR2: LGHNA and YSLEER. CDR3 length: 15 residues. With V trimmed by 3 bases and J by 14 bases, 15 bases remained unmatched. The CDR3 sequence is CASSQAQGGALGLFF. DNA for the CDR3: TGCGCCAGCAGCCAGGCCCAGGGGGGCGCGCTCGGGCTGTTTTTT.

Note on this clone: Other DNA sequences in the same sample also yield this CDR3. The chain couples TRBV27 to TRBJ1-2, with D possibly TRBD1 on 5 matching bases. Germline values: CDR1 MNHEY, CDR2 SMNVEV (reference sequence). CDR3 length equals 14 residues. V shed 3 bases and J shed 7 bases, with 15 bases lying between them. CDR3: CASSFTGGIGGYTF. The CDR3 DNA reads TGTGCCAGCAGTTTCACGGGGGGGATTGGTGGCTACACCTTC.

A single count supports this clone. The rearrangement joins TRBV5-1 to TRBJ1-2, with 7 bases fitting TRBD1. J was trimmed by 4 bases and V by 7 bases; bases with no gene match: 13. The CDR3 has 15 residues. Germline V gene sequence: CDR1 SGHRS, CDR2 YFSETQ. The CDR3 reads CASLGTDRDPYGYTF. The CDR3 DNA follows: TGCGCCAGCTTGGGGACAGACAGGGATCCCTATGGCTACACCTTC.